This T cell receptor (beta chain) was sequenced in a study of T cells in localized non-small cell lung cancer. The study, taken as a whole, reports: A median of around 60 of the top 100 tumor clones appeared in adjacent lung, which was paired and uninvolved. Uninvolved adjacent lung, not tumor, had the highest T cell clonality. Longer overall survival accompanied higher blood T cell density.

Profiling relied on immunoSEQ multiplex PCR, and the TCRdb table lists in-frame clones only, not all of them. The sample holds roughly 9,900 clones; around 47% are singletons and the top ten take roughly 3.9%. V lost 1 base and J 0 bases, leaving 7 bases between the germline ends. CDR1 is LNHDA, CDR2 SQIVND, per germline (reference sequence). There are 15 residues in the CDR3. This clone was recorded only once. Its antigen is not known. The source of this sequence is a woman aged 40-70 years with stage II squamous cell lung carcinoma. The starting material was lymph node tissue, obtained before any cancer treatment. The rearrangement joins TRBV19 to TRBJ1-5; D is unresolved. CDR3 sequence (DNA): TGTGCCAGTAGTATAGGACGGTATAGCAATCAGCCCCAGCATTTT. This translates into CASSIGRYSNQPQHF.